One sample yielded the 14 T cell receptor beta chains listed below, sequenced in a study of shared clonotypes between healthy human individuals. Profiled with immunoSEQ multiplex PCR; TCRdb holds only in-frame clones, not every one. The repertoire has roughly 2.4 million clones, roughly 95% of them found once; the top ten carry 0.13%. The sequenced material came from naive CD4+ T cells sorted from blood. Subset of the sample: CD45RA+ positively selected. The origin of the receptors is a man between 18 and 35 years old in good health.

This rearrangement joins TRBV30 to TRBJ1-5; D is ambiguous. The germline gives CDR1 GTSNPN, CDR2 SVGIG (reference sequence). Trimming left V 2 bases short and J 2 bases short, with 10 bases between. CDR3 length equals 14 residues. The CDR3: CAWSRKWGNQPQHF. The DNA of the CDR3 is TGTGCCTGGAGTAGAAAGTGGGGCAATCAGCCCCAGCATTTT.

This clone showed up just a few times. The gene calls are TRBV19 and TRBJ1-5, with TRBD1 matching 8 bases. Germline V gives CDR1 LNHDA, CDR2 SQIVND (reference sequence). The CDR3 extends over 17 amino acids. The ends lost 8 bases at V and 2 bases at J; junction bases unmatched: 14. CDR3 DNA: TGTGCCAGTGGTGCAGGGGGCGGGTTCTTTGGCAATCAGCCCCAGCATTTT. Translating gives CASGAGGGFFGNQPQHF.

The chain uses TRBV2 and TRBJ1-4; no firm D call. Trimming removed 7 bases from V and 0 bases from J, with 12 bases in between. The length of the CDR3 is 15 residues. Germline assignment: CDR1 SNHLY and CDR2 FYNNEI. The CDR3 sequence is CASTVTLATNEKLFF. The CDR3 DNA reads TGTGCCAGCACCGTAACTCTAGCAACTAATGAAAAACTGTTTTTT.

The chain employs TRBV29-1 and TRBJ2-1; tentatively, D is TRBD2 (5 bases). CDR1 SQVTM and CDR2 ANQGSEA come from the germline V gene. The CDR3 is 11 residues long. V gave up 3 bases and J gave up 14 bases, with 14 bases separating them. CDR3 in DNA: TGCAGCGTTGAGGATCGGGCCGGGGAGTTCTTC. Encoded protein: CSVEDRAGEFF.

The chain uses TRBV7-2 and TRBJ2-7; TRBD2 matches 8 bases. This CDR3 is built from 15 residues. V shed 5 bases, J shed 3 bases, and the junction held 9 bases outside the gene matches. From germline, CDR1 is SGHTA and CDR2 FQGNSA. CDR3 in amino acids: CASSLGLAENYEQYF. DNA of the CDR3: TGTGCCAGCAGCCTCGGACTAGCTGAAAACTACGAGCAGTACTTC.

On this clone itself: Other DNA sequences of this sample code for an identical CDR3. V usage is TRBV18 and J usage is TRBJ2-2; D unresolved. CDR1 is KGHSH, CDR2 LQKENI, per germline. The CDR3 consists of 14 residues. The V and J ends lost 2 bases and 2 bases respectively, with 6 bases between them. Here the CDR3 reads CASSPGPNTGELFF. In DNA, the CDR3 is TGTGCCAGCTCACCAGGACCTAACACCGGGGAGCTGTTTTTT.

The chain links TRBV5-1 to TRBJ2-7, with TRBD2 identical over 8 bases. CDR1 and CDR2 (germline): SGHRS, YFSETQ. CDR3 length: 16 residues. The trim removed 5 bases at V and 4 bases at J, leaving 14 bases unmatched. DNA for the CDR3: TGCGCCAGCAGTCCCCACCTTGCAGCGGGGGAATACGAGCAGTACTTC. Translated: CASSPHLAAGEYEQYF. Looking up the rest from reference TRBV5-1 and TRBJ2-7 gives the full variable domain: KAGVTQTPRYLIKTRGQQVTLSCSPISGHRSVSWYQQTPGQGLQFLFEYFSETQRNKGNFPGRFSGRQFSNSRSEMNVSTLELGDSALYLCASSPHLAAGEYEQYFGPGTRLTVT.

The chain couples TRBV4-1 to TRBJ1-2, with 7 bases matching TRBD1. The CDR3 runs to 16 residues. The V gene end was trimmed by 2 bases and the J gene end by 4 bases; junction bases not matched to a gene: 10. Germline CDR1 is MGHRA and CDR2 is YSYEKL. The CDR3 reads CASSQTTGLTSYGYTF. The CDR3 nucleotides are TGCGCCAGCAGCCAAACGACAGGGTTAACTTCCTATGGCTACACCTTC.

For this clone: The same CDR3 also results from other DNA sequences found in this sample. V is TRBV18 and J is TRBJ1-6; the D is unclear. Per the germline V gene, CDR1 is KGHSH and CDR2 is LQKENI. The CDR3 is made up of 13 amino acids. The V end lost 3 bases, the J end lost 7 bases, and 7 bases lay between the germline ends. For the CDR3, the DNA is TGTGCCAGCTCACCGACCGGAAATTCACCCCTCCACTTT. This encodes CASSPTGNSPLHF.

The rearrangement joins TRBV25-1 to TRBJ2-5; no clear D gene. The assigned J gene may be wrong: the sequence end matches TRBJ2-7 better. This CDR3 is built from 14 residues. The V gene's germline CDR1 is MGHDK and CDR2 SYGVNS. The CDR3 loop is CASSDSHSFYEQYF. DNA for the CDR3: TGTGCCAGCAGTGATTCACACAGTTTCTACGAGCAGTACTTC.

As concerns this clone: This specimen includes other DNA sequences encoding the same CDR3. The V and J genes are TRBV30 and TRBJ2-7; D gene uncertain. V was clipped by 2 bases and J by 4 bases, with 9 bases between them. The CDR3 is made up of 12 amino acids. Germline CDR1 GTSNPN, CDR2 SVGIG (reference sequence). The CDR3 DNA is TGTGCCTGGAGTAGGGCAGGATACGAGCAGTACTTC. This codes for CAWSRAGYEQYF.

The genes are TRBV5-4 and TRBJ2-1; D possibly corresponds to TRBD2 (6 bases). CDR1 SGHNT and CDR2 YYREEE come from the germline V gene (reference sequence). This CDR3 is built from 15 residues. V gave up 5 bases and J gave up 4 bases, with 16 bases separating them. CDR3 nucleotides: TGTGCCAGCAGTCCTTCGACGGGGGTTTACAATGAGCAGTTCTTC. This codes for CASSPSTGVYNEQFF.

The V gene is TRBV10-3, the J gene TRBJ2-1; the D gene is possibly TRBD2 (5 bases). Trimming left V 10 bases short and J 8 bases short, with 18 bases between. The CDR3 contains 13 residues. The germline gives CDR1 ENHRY, CDR2 SYGVKD. CDR3 sequence (DNA): TGTGCCACGTCCACGTTGAGGGAGTATGAGCAGTTCTTC. It codes for CATSTLREYEQFF.

The rearrangement uses TRBV6-6 and TRBJ2-3; maybe TRBD2 (6 bases). CDR3 size: 15 residues. V was clipped by 2 bases and J by 1 base, with 10 bases between them. The germline CDR1 and CDR2 sequences are MNHNY and SVGAGI (reference sequence). CDR3 coding DNA: TGTGCCAGCAGTTACGGCGCGGGGCGCACAGATACGCAGTATTTT. Protein sequence: CASSYGAGRTDTQYF.